A single sample is the source of the 29 T cell receptor beta chains below, sequenced in a study of CD8 T cells in Susac syndrome (dated by TCRdb to between 2018 and 2021). Libraries were prepared through the immunoSEQ multiplex PCR assay. RNA was extracted using the RNeasy kit, and about 0.45 to 1 ug of the RNA was reverse transcribed with random hexamers. TCRdb reanalyzed the raw reads on its own, using fastp at Q25 for trimming and MiXCR for clone calling, and kept in-frame beta chains. Records with the same CDR3 protein are collapsed into one entry carrying the most frequent genes and DNA. The table for this sample lists 50,000 to 60,000 distinct CDR3 sequences; more than 80% of them were counted only once. The ten most abundant clones make up just under 0.2% of the sample. The sequencing input was CD8+ T cells from PBMCs. These receptor sequences come from a human donor in good health.

The V and J genes are TRBV6-2 or TRBV6-3 and TRBJ2-5; D is perhaps TRBD1 or TRBD2 (5 bases each). CDR1 is MNHEY and CDR2 is SVGEGT in the germline V gene. The CDR3 has 16 residues. Trimming removed 6 bases at V and 0 bases at J, with 17 bases between. The CDR3 DNA sequence: TGTGCCAGCAGCAACCGGGACGACTCGTACCAAGAGACCCAGTACTTC. This encodes CASSNRDDSYQETQYF.

The V and J genes are TRBV24-1 and TRBJ2-5; either TRBD1 or TRBD2 may fit D (5 bases each). Germline V gives CDR1 KGHDR, CDR2 SFDVKD. The CDR3 consists of 14 residues. V was shortened by 3 bases and J by 3 bases, with 10 bases between the two germline ends. CDR3 sequence: CATSDRGNKETQYF. DNA for the CDR3: TGTGCCACCAGTGATCGGGGCAACAAAGAGACCCAGTACTTC.

DNA of the CDR3: TGTGCCAGCAGCTTAGAGGTTTCCTACGAGCAGTACTTC. Protein: CASSLEVSYEQYF. This sequence joins TRBV13 and TRBJ2-7; D remains unclear. The CDR3 sequence is 13 residues long. The V gene lost 1 base and the J gene lost 1 base, with 5 bases spanning the gap. Germline CDR1 and CDR2: PRHDT and FYEKMQ (reference sequence).

The CDR3, as DNA: TGTGCCAGTAGTGCCCCGGGACCCGCGGGGGATACGCAGTATTTT. Amino acid sequence: CASSAPGPAGDTQYF. This chain uses TRBV19 with TRBJ2-3, with D perhaps matching TRBD2 (6 bases). V was clipped by 5 bases and J by 6 bases, with 18 bases between them. CDR3 length: 15 residues. Germline CDR1 is LNHDA and CDR2 is SQIVND (reference sequence).

The J gene is TRBJ2-2, the V gene TRBV11-1; 10 bases match TRBD2. CDR3 length equals 21 residues. Germline CDR1 reads SGHAT; CDR2 reads FQDESV (reference sequence). V was pared by 5 bases and J by 0 bases, with 18 bases of the junction left unmatched. The CDR3 loop reads CASSVPRGSGGDHANTGELFF. The CDR3 bases are TGTGCCAGCAGCGTCCCCCGGGGGAGCGGGGGGGACCACGCGAACACCGGGGAGCTGTTTTTT.

The J gene is TRBJ1-1, the V gene TRBV20-1; TRBD1 might be the D (5 bases). The germline V gene encodes CDR1 DFQATT and CDR2 SNEGSKA (reference sequence). There are 12 residues in the CDR3. With 6 bases removed from V and 4 bases from J, the gap between germline ends came to 12 bases. CDR3 protein: CSAGREGTEAFF. As DNA, the CDR3 is TGCAGTGCCGGCAGGGAAGGCACTGAAGCTTTCTTT.

The chain recombines TRBV5-4 with TRBJ2-1, with 8 bases lining up with TRBD2. This CDR3 is built from 17 residues. Germline V lookup: CDR1 SGHNT, CDR2 YYREEE (reference sequence). Trimming at V came to 5 bases and at J to 7 bases, leaving 17 bases not matched to a gene. Written as DNA, the CDR3 is TGTGCCAGCAGAGCTTGGGCGGGGGGTATACATGGTAATGAGCAGTTCTTC. This sequence encodes CASRAWAGGIHGNEQFF.

This chain joins TRBV14 and TRBJ1-2, with D possibly being TRBD1 (5 bases). The CDR3 loop spans 12 amino acids. Germline V gene lookup returns CDR1 SGHDN and CDR2 FVKESK. With 4 bases removed from V and 5 bases from J, the gap between germline ends came to 8 bases. In DNA form, the CDR3 reads TGTGCCAGCAGCCCCGCAGGGTATGGCTACACCTTC. It is translated as CASSPAGYGYTF.

This sequence joins TRBV20-1 and TRBJ2-7; TRBD1 is a possible D gene (7 bases). Germline lookup yields CDR1 DFQATT and CDR2 SNEGSKA (reference sequence). The CDR3 extends over 14 amino acids. V lost 0 bases to trimming and J lost 3 bases, with 12 bases between them. The CDR3 DNA reads as TGCAGTGCTAGAGATCGGCAGGGGGGCTACGAGCAGTACTTC. Its translation is CSARDRQGGYEQYF.

The gene calls are TRBV12-3 or TRBV12-4 and TRBJ1-1; D uncertain. The V end was cut by 3 bases, the J end by 1 base, with 3 bases between. This CDR3 region has 12 residues. The CDR3 region has the DNA TGTGCCAGCAGTTTTGGGAACACTGAAGCTTTCTTT. Amino acids: CASSFGNTEAFF.

The genes are TRBV12-3 or TRBV12-4 and TRBJ1-1; a weak D match, TRBD1 (6 bases). V shed 7 bases and J shed 5 bases, with 17 bases lying between them. The CDR3 extends over 14 amino acids. The CDR3 region is CASNQLLRGTEAFF. The CDR3 DNA sequence: TGTGCCAGCAACCAGCTATTGAGGGGGACTGAAGCTTTCTTT.

The V call is TRBV7-9, the J call TRBJ2-2; unclear D gene. CDR3 length: 13 residues. The germline CDR1 and CDR2 sequences are SEHNR and FQNEAQ (reference sequence). V was cut by 1 base and J by 5 bases, with 5 bases left in between. CDR3 protein: CASSLGRTGELFF. The CDR3 coding sequence is TGTGCCAGCAGCTTAGGACGGACCGGGGAGCTGTTTTTT.

This chain uses TRBV19 with TRBJ2-1; 8 nucleotides agree with TRBD1. The germline gives CDR1 LNHDA, CDR2 SQIVND (reference sequence). With V trimmed by 0 bases and J by 7 bases, 17 bases remained unmatched. The length of the CDR3 is 19 residues. CDR3 DNA: TGTGCCAGTAGTATAGACCCAACTCTGGACAGGGAACTAAGGAATGAGCAGTTCTTC. Its protein is CASSIDPTLDRELRNEQFF.

The chain joins TRBV2 to TRBJ2-1; TRBD2 is a possible D gene (6 bases). The V end was cut by 8 bases, the J end by 7 bases, with 21 bases between. Germline V lookup: CDR1 SNHLY, CDR2 FYNNEI. The CDR3 has 15 residues. CDR3 nucleotide sequence: TGTGCCAGCTCCGGGGCCATCGGGGGAGAAAATGAGCAGTTCTTC. Translating gives CASSGAIGGENEQFF.

The V call is TRBV12-3 or TRBV12-4, the J call TRBJ2-1, with D perhaps given as TRBD1 or TRBD2 (6 bases each). This CDR3 region has 15 residues. Deletions cut 5 bases from V and 0 bases from J, with 11 bases between. In DNA, the CDR3 is TGTGCCAGCAGTCCTGAGGGGGGCTCCTACAATGAGCAGTTCTTC. This codes for CASSPEGGSYNEQFF.

V is TRBV19 and J is TRBJ1-6, with D maybe TRBD1 (5 bases). Germline-derived CDR1 and CDR2 are LNHDA and SQIVND (reference sequence). V lost 11 bases to trimming and J lost 6 bases, with 17 bases between them. The CDR3 is 14 amino acids. The CDR3 DNA reads as TGTGCCTCCGACGGGGGACTTCCTAATTCACCCCTCCACTTT. It specifies CASDGGLPNSPLHF.

The CDR3 protein is CASSYRGTYEQYF. The CDR3 DNA follows: TGTGCCAGCAGCTACAGGGGGACCTACGAGCAGTACTTC. The genes are TRBV5-4 and TRBJ2-7, with 8 nucleotides matching TRBD1. CDR3 size: 13 residues. Germline V gene data show CDR1 as SGHNT and CDR2 as YYREEE (reference sequence). V gave up 3 bases and J gave up 2 bases; unmatched junction bases: 1.

The rearrangement joins TRBV12-3 or TRBV12-4 to TRBJ2-3; TRBD2 is a possible D gene (6 bases). V lost 6 bases and J lost 4, with 20 bases in between. The CDR3 spans 16 residues. DNA for the CDR3: TGTGCCAGCAGCCAGCCCGGGGGACCCTTGGCAGATACGCAGTATTTT. Amino acids: CASSQPGGPLADTQYF.

This clonotype was seen only once. CDR3 region: CAISESFNEKLFF. CDR3 coding DNA: TGTGCCATCAGTGAGTCGTTCAATGAAAAACTGTTTTTT. V usage is TRBV10-3 and J usage is TRBJ1-4; D gene unclear. This CDR3 comprises 13 residues. Trimming stripped 0 bases from V and 5 bases from J, with 4 bases between. Germline CDR1 reads ENHRY; CDR2 reads SYGVKD.

The chain couples TRBV6-5 to TRBJ2-7; maybe TRBD2 (5 bases). The V and J ends lost 0 bases and 1 base respectively, with 13 bases between them. Germline CDR1 and CDR2: MNHEY and SVGAGI. This CDR3 has 16 residues. CDR3 region: CASSYSIGEYSYEQYF. CDR3 in DNA: TGTGCCAGCAGTTACTCAATCGGGGAATATTCCTACGAGCAGTACTTC.

The rearrangement uses TRBV5-6 and TRBJ2-7; weak D call: TRBD1 (6 bases). The germline V gene has CDR1 SGHDT and CDR2 YYEEEE. The ends were cut back, 5 bases at V and 6 bases at J, with 18 bases in the middle. The CDR3 spans 14 residues. The CDR3 DNA sequence: TGTGCCAGCAGAGCGATAAGGGGGTTCGTCGAGCAGTACTTC. Protein: CASRAIRGFVEQYF.

This chain uses TRBV4-1 with TRBJ1-5; 7 nucleotides agree with TRBD1. Germline CDR1 and CDR2: MGHRA and YSYEKL. V lost 5 bases and J lost 3; bases outside the gene matches: 10. This CDR3 is 16 amino acids long. CDR3 loop: CASSKGTAIVNQPQHF. CDR3 nucleotides: TGCGCCAGCAGCAAAGGGACAGCGATCGTCAATCAGCCCCAGCATTTT.

The chain uses TRBV24-1 and TRBJ1-5; no firm D call. Between the trimmed V and J ends, which lost 1 base and 0 bases, there was a span of 3 bases. The CDR3 runs 14 residues. Germline V gene data show CDR1 as KGHDR and CDR2 as SFDVKD. CDR3 sequence: CATSDFGSNQPQHF. The CDR3 DNA follows: TGTGCCACCAGTGATTTCGGTAGCAATCAGCCCCAGCATTTT.

This chain uses TRBV7-6 with TRBJ2-6, with a weak D call TRBD1 (7 bases). Deletions cut 7 bases from V and 3 bases from J, with 25 bases between. The CDR3 extends over 19 amino acids. Germline V CDR1 and CDR2: SGHVS, FNYEAQ. In DNA form, the CDR3 reads TGTGCCAGCACCCCGGTGGGGGACAGCGGGCCCCATGGGGCCAACGTCCTGACTTTC. Protein: CASTPVGDSGPHGANVLTF.

The V gene is TRBV27, the J gene TRBJ2-7; D may be TRBD2 (6 bases). With 4 bases removed from V and 2 bases from J, the gap between germline ends came to 12 bases. Per germline, CDR1 MNHEY and CDR2 SMNVEV (reference sequence). This CDR3 region has 14 residues. Written as DNA, the CDR3 is TGTGCCAGCAGTTGGGAGGACGGAACCTACGAGCAGTACTTC. The encoded protein is CASSWEDGTYEQYF.

V and J are TRBV4-1 and TRBJ2-2; D is ambiguous. With 8 bases removed from V and 1 base from J, the gap between germline ends came to 11 bases. CDR3 length: 14 residues. From germline, CDR1 is MGHRA and CDR2 YSYEKL. The CDR3 DNA follows: TGCGCCAGCGGGCGGCAGATGAACACCGGGGAGCTGTTTTTT. Protein product: CASGRQMNTGELFF.

The rearrangement uses TRBV6-6 and TRBJ2-5; D assignment may be TRBD1 or TRBD2 (5 bases each). CDR3 length: 14 residues. The V and J ends lost 6 bases and 1 base respectively, with 12 bases between them. The germline V gene encodes CDR1 MNHNY and CDR2 SVGAGI (reference sequence). CDR3 nucleotide sequence: TGTGCCAGCAGCTGGGGGACCGCCCAAGAGACCCAGTACTTC. It yields the protein CASSWGTAQETQYF.

The chain joins TRBV28 to TRBJ2-7; D is uncertain. The germline gives CDR1 MDHEN, CDR2 SYDVKM. V was pared by 3 bases and J by 4 bases, with 10 bases between. The CDR3 totals 13 residues. The CDR3 loop is CASSLYNHYEQYF. Written as DNA, the CDR3 is TGTGCCAGCAGTTTGTACAACCATTACGAGCAGTACTTC.

This rearrangement joins TRBV27 to TRBJ2-7; D is uncertain. This CDR3 is built from 16 residues. Germline CDR1 MNHEY, CDR2 SMNVEV (reference sequence). V was trimmed by 0 bases and J by 0 bases, leaving 12 bases between them. The CDR3 sequence is CASSLSVTGSSYEQYF. DNA for the CDR3: TGTGCCAGCAGTTTATCGGTGACGGGCAGCTCCTACGAGCAGTACTTC.